This TCR beta chain comes out of a study of OX40 agonist ivuxolimab in advanced cancers. Background on the study: Ivuxolimab is an agonistic anti-OX40 (CD134) antibody, and patients were treated with it.

Sequenced by immunoSEQ multiplex PCR; TCRdb stores in-frame clones only, minus some. The table has about 73,000 clones, 85% to 90% seen once. Overall study results and limits: The specificity for antigen of the expanded peripheral T cells was not determined. In a subset of nonresponders, normalized T-cell clonal expansion was also low. Clonal expansion by week 6 occurred in CD4+ and CD8+ blood T cells (at 0.1 to 3.0 mg/kg).

CDR1 SGHAT and CDR2 FQNNGV come from the germline V gene. The CDR3 length is 14 residues. J gave up 5 bases and V 5 bases, and 5 bases lay outside the gene matches. A word on this clone: Its antigen is unknown.

The material sequenced was CD4+ or CD8+ T cells sorted from blood, taken in a trial of the OX40 agonist ivuxolimab. The chain carries TRBV11-2 and TRBJ2-2; 7 positions agree with TRBD2. This clonotype was sampled from an adult with an advanced solid tumor such as melanoma, head and neck, liver or kidney cancer. The CDR3 protein is CASSLGGNTGELFF. The CDR3 DNA sequence: TGTGCCAGCAGCCTGGGGGGGAATACCGGGGAGCTGTTTTTT.